This record looks at one TCR beta chain sequence and its context. The data derive from a study of PD-1 blockade in classical Hodgkin lymphoma. All patients experienced relapse after autologous stem cell transplantation, and brentuximab vedotin exposure was variable. The data were produced by immunoSEQ multiplex PCR, yet TCRdb's version contains in-frame clones alone and is incomplete. The data contain 21,000 or so clones, 70% to 85% of them seen just once; the ten biggest clones take up 40%. The germline V and J ends were trimmed by 0 bases and 5 bases, with 19 bases remaining between them. The CDR3 contains 17 residues. Germline-derived CDR1 and CDR2 are LGHNA and YSLEER.

The genes are TRBV4-3 and TRBJ2-5, with D possibly being TRBD1 or TRBD2 (6 bases each). The TCR comes from a human donor with classical Hodgkin lymphoma. The material sequenced was peripheral blood mononuclear cells (PBMCs), taken before the second cycle of nivolumab. CDR3: CASSQDLPQGRMETQYF. Here the CDR3 DNA reads TGCGCCAGCAGCCAAGACCTCCCCCAGGGGAGGATGGAGACCCAGTACTTC.